The 23 T cell receptor beta chains in this list originate from one sample, sequenced in a study of T cells after yellow fever vaccination (dated by TCRdb to between 2019 and 2020). To prepare the library, 5' RACE was applied. TCRdb names Illumina HiSeq 2500 as the instrument used. The raw public data were reprocessed by TCRdb itself: fastp quality trimming at Q25, MiXCR clonotype calling, in-frame beta chains only. Entries are consolidated by CDR3 protein sequence, retaining the most common genes and DNA. The sample records over 100,000 distinct CDR3 sequences, 8.4% of which are singletons. The ten largest clones capture 25% of the sample. This specimen's treatment or condition label, per the study, means: live attenuated yellow fever vaccine strain. This sample comprised CD8+ T cells sorted from PBMCs, obtained 45 days after the yellow fever booster vaccination. The receptors were sampled from a man aged 25-45 years who received the YFV17D yellow fever vaccine.

This clonotype was counted at least ten times. The V and J genes are TRBV27 and TRBJ2-7; the match to TRBD2 covers 8 bases. The V gene's germline CDR1 is MNHEY and CDR2 SMNVEV (reference sequence). CDR3 length: 15 amino acids. Trimming at V came to 5 bases and at J to 2 bases, leaving 8 bases not matched to a gene. The CDR3 coding sequence is TGTGCCAGCAGTCAAAGCGGGAGTCCGGCCTACGAGCAGTACTTC. This gives the protein CASSQSGSPAYEQYF.

The chain has TRBV29-1 and TRBJ2-7; 8 bases agree with TRBD2. Losses at the gene ends were 4 bases for V and 5 bases for J; bases not matched to a gene: 10. This CDR3 contains 14 residues. The germline CDR1 and CDR2 sequences are SQVTM and ANQGSEA. CDR3 sequence: CSVGLGGVGDEQYF. Written as DNA, the CDR3 is TGCAGCGTTGGCCTCGGGGGGGTTGGTGACGAGCAGTACTTC.

The V and J genes are TRBV20-1 and TRBJ2-6, with 7 positions matching TRBD1. V was clipped by 6 bases and J by 0 bases; unmatched bases: 14. This CDR3 contains 18 residues. In germline, CDR1 is DFQATT, CDR2 SNEGSKA (reference sequence). CDR3 in DNA: TGCAGTGCCAAAACACCCGGGACAGCTAGCTCTGGGGCCAACGTCCTGACTTTC. This sequence encodes CSAKTPGTASSGANVLTF.

This clonotype has a count of ten or more. The V and J genes are TRBV29-1 and TRBJ2-3; a possible D gene is TRBD1 (5 bases). This CDR3 comprises 12 residues. V lost 7 bases and J 4 bases, leaving 12 bases between the germline ends. CDR1 and CDR2 from the germline V gene are SQVTM and ANQGSEA. The CDR3 DNA reads as TGCAGCGCCACAGGTGGCGCAGATACGCAGTATTTT. Its translation: CSATGGADTQYF.

The sample holds many counts of this clonotype. V usage is TRBV7-9 and J usage is TRBJ1-1; 9 bases are shared with TRBD1. After removal of 2 bases from V and 6 bases from J, the junction contained 4 bases not matched to a gene. The CDR3 sequence is 14 residues long. Germline lookup yields CDR1 SEHNR and CDR2 FQNEAQ (reference sequence). In DNA form, the CDR3 reads TGTGCCAGCAGCTTACAGGACAGGGGCTCTGAAGCTTTCTTT. It encodes CASSLQDRGSEAFF.

There are many counts of this clonotype. J is TRBJ2-5 and V is TRBV6-5, with D unresolved. Germline V gene lookup returns CDR1 MNHEY and CDR2 SVGAGI. V lost 4 bases to trimming and J lost 4 bases, with 13 bases between them. This CDR3 region has 14 residues. The CDR3 DNA sequence: TGTGCCAGCAGTTCCACTTCGTCTAGAGAGACCCAGTACTTC. Translating it yields CASSSTSSRETQYF.

This clonotype came up many times. The genes are TRBV20-1 and TRBJ2-5; 11 nucleotides agree with TRBD2. The germline V gene encodes CDR1 DFQATT and CDR2 SNEGSKA (reference sequence). The CDR3 has 17 residues. V was clipped by 1 base and J by 2 bases; unmatched bases: 9. This CDR3 reads CSARGPGLADSQETQYF. The CDR3 DNA follows: TGCAGTGCTAGAGGACCGGGACTAGCGGATTCTCAAGAGACCCAGTACTTC.

The sample holds many counts of this clonotype. The chain joins TRBV20-1 to TRBJ2-7; D uncertain. V was trimmed by 4 bases and J by 3 bases, leaving 7 bases between them. The V gene's germline CDR1 is DFQATT and CDR2 SNEGSKA (reference sequence). This CDR3 has 11 amino acids. CDR3 nucleotides: TGCAGTGCTAATCTTCTCTACGAGCAGTACTTC. This encodes CSANLLYEQYF.

This clonotype has a count of ten or more. The chain carries TRBV5-1 and TRBJ2-3; TRBD1 might be the D (6 bases). Trimming took off 4 bases at V and 3 bases at J, with 12 bases between the two ends. Looked up from germline, CDR1 is SGHRS and CDR2 is YFSETQ. This CDR3 is built from 14 residues. In DNA form, the CDR3 reads TGCGCCAGCAGCAACACAGGGATTACAGATACGCAGTATTTT. Translation: CASSNTGITDTQYF. Drawing the rest from reference TRBV5-1 and TRBJ2-3, the complete variable domain is KAGVTQTPRYLIKTRGQQVTLSCSPISGHRSVSWYQQTPGQGLQFLFEYFSETQRNKGNFPGRFSGRQFSNSRSEMNVSTLELGDSALYLCASSNTGITDTQYFGPGTRLTVL.

Ten or more counts support this clonotype. The chain joins TRBV20-1 to TRBJ2-2; no definite D call. Germline-derived CDR1 and CDR2 are DFQATT and SNEGSKA (reference sequence). CDR3 length: 12 amino acids. Trimming removed 6 bases at V and 6 bases at J, with 11 bases between. The CDR3 DNA follows: TGCAGTGCCCCCGTTGGGGCCGGGGAGCTGTTTTTT. Protein product: CSAPVGAGELFF.

This clonotype turned up a few times. This chain joins TRBV20-1 and TRBJ1-1; D is undetermined. V was cut by 0 bases and J by 5 bases, with 13 bases left in between. The CDR3 spans 14 residues. Germline V lookup: CDR1 DFQATT, CDR2 SNEGSKA (reference sequence). For the CDR3, the DNA is TGCAGTGCTAGAGACCCAGCAGCCTCTACTGAAGCTTTCTTT. As protein: CSARDPAASTEAFF.

This clonotype was seen many times. A read error may account for a junction end that differs from germline. The chain joins TRBV10-3 to TRBJ2-5, with D unresolved. Germline CDR1 is ENHRY and CDR2 is SYGVKD. The length of the CDR3 is 14 residues. Written as DNA, the CDR3 is TGTGCCATCAGTGAGTCGTGGAACTTAGAGGCCCAGTACTTC. Protein: CAISESWNLEAQYF.

DNA for the CDR3: TGTGCCACCTTCCCTTTCCCTGCGGTCCTCTCCTACAATGAGCAGTTCTTC. Its translation is CATFPFPAVLSYNEQFF. This rearrangement joins TRBV27 to TRBJ2-1, with D unclear. V was pared by 10 bases and J by 0 bases, with 22 bases between. Germline assignment: CDR1 MNHEY and CDR2 SMNVEV (reference sequence). The CDR3 covers 17 residues.

The chain couples TRBV7-9 to TRBJ2-2; 12 nucleotides match TRBD2. This CDR3 comprises 16 residues. The V and J ends lost 5 bases and 8 bases, in that order; junction bases with no gene match: 9. Germline assignment: CDR1 SEHNR and CDR2 FQNEAQ (reference sequence). The CDR3 reads CASSLPSGRARGELFF. As DNA, the CDR3 is TGTGCCAGCAGCCTCCCTAGCGGGAGGGCCAGGGGGGAGCTGTTTTTT.

The chain links TRBV21-1 to TRBJ1-3; no DNA check was done on the table's D call, TRBD1. TRBV21-1 is a pseudogene. The CDR3 totals 19 residues. The CDR3 DNA reads TGTGACCTCGTTGGGACAGGGGGGCTGAAGTATCCACGAGGAAACACCATATATTTT. It encodes CDLVGTGGLKYPRGNTIYF.

This sequence joins TRBV5-1 and TRBJ2-1, with 9 positions matching TRBD2. J was trimmed by 8 bases and V by 4 bases; bases with no gene match: 10. This CDR3 contains 15 residues. Germline values: CDR1 SGHRS, CDR2 YFSETQ. In DNA form, the CDR3 reads TGCGCCAGCAGCGCGCGGGAGGGTGGCTGCCATGAGCAGTTCTTC. Translated: CASSAREGGCHEQFF.

At least ten counts were recorded for this clonotype. The rearrangement joins TRBV27 to TRBJ1-1; 9 bases fit TRBD1. CDR1 and CDR2 (germline): MNHEY, SMNVEV (reference sequence). This CDR3 is 15 amino acids long. The V segment lost 4 bases and the J segment 4 bases; nucleotides outside the gene matches: 7. As DNA, the CDR3 is TGTGCCAGCAGTTCCCCGGGGACAGGGTCCACTGAAGCTTTCTTT. This encodes CASSSPGTGSTEAFF.

There are a few counts of this clonotype. The genes are TRBV5-4 and TRBJ2-1; no clear D. This CDR3 is built from 16 residues. From germline, CDR1 is SGHNT and CDR2 YYREEE (reference sequence). Trimming took 2 bases from V and 5 from J, leaving 17 bases between them. For the CDR3, the DNA is TGTGCCAGCAGCTTCGACCAAAGCCCCCGGGACAATGAGCAGTTCTTC. Its translation: CASSFDQSPRDNEQFF.

This clonotype has at least ten counts. The chain uses TRBV4-3 and TRBJ2-1, with unresolved D. V was clipped by 3 bases and J by 5 bases, with 5 bases between them. The CDR3 consists of 12 residues. The germline V gene encodes CDR1 LGHNA and CDR2 YSLEER. The CDR3 DNA reads TGCGCCAGCAGCCAGGCGCACAATGAGCAGTTCTTC. The encoded protein is CASSQAHNEQFF.

This clonotype was recorded many times. This sequence joins TRBV14 and TRBJ1-1; the match to TRBD1 covers 11 bases. V shed 3 bases and J 6 bases; nucleotides not matched to a gene: 3. The CDR3 spans 14 residues. Germline values: CDR1 SGHDN, CDR2 FVKESK. The CDR3 bases are TGTGCCAGCAGCCACTCGGACAGGGGGCCTGAAGCTTTCTTT. Translation gives CASSHSDRGPEAFF.

This clonotype was seen a handful of times. The chain is built from TRBV23-1 and TRBJ2-1; D perhaps matches TRBD1 (6 bases). TRBV23-1 carries the ORF label, with uncertain function. The CDR3 runs to 14 residues. V was cut by 0 bases and J by 6 bases, with 9 bases left in between. CDR3 amino acids: CASSQSRGGNEQFF. The CDR3 region has the DNA TGCGCCAGCAGTCAATCAAGAGGGGGCAATGAGCAGTTCTTC.

This clonotype was picked up a small number of times. The V gene is TRBV29-1, the J gene TRBJ1-2, with D uncertain. This CDR3 spans 14 amino acids. Trimming shortened V by 5 bases and J by 7 bases, and 20 bases separated the two germline ends. CDR1 is SQVTM and CDR2 is ANQGSEA in the germline V gene. The CDR3 DNA reads TGCAGCGTTTTCTGGGCCCTGACTGGGGTTGGCTACACCTTC. This gives the protein CSVFWALTGVGYTF.

This clonotype has at least ten counts. The rearrangement uses TRBV2 and TRBJ2-7; D possibly uses TRBD1 or TRBD2 (6 bases each). CDR3 length: 15 residues. Germline V lookup: CDR1 SNHLY, CDR2 FYNNEI. Deletions cut 5 bases from V and 5 bases from J, with 19 bases between. Here the CDR3 reads CASSLATVGGNEQYF. The CDR3 nucleotides read TGTGCCAGCAGTCTAGCGACAGTAGGGGGTAACGAGCAGTACTTC. Combining the CDR3 with reference TRBV2 and TRBJ2-7 gives the whole variable domain EPEVTQTPSHQVTQMGQEVILRCVPISNHLYFYWYRQILGQKVEFLVSFYNNEISEKSEIFDDQFSVERPDGSNFTLKIRSTKLEDSAMYFCASSLATVGGNEQYFGPGTRLTVT.